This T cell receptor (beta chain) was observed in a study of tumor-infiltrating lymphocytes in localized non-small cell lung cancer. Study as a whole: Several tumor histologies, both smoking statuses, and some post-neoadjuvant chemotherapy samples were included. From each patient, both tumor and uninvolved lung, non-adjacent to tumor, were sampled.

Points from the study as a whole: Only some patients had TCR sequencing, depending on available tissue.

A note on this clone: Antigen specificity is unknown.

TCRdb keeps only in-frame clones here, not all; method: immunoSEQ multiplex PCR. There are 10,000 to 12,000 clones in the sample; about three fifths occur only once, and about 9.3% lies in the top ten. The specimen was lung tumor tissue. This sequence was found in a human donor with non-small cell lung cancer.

The CDR3 sequence: CASSQAWGYEQYF. The DNA for the CDR3 is TGCGCCAGCAGCCAAGCTTGGGGGTACGAGCAGTACTTC. This chain links TRBV4-3 with TRBJ2-7, with D possibly called TRBD1 or TRBD2 (5 bases each). Trimming cost V 1 base and J 4 bases, with 8 bases left between them. This CDR3 comprises 13 residues. Germline values: CDR1 LGHNA, CDR2 YSLEER.